This entry features one T cell receptor (beta chain) sequence. This table comes from immunoSEQ multiplex PCR, and its TCRdb copy is limited to in-frame clones, with some not included. The repertoire consists of approximately 82,000 clones, with roughly 91% occurring once and the leading ten covering roughly 1.2%. This specimen belongs to a study of blood T cell repertoires in COVID-19. For the study at large: Acute and convalescent COVID-19 specimens originated in the United States, Italy and Spain. PBMCs, B-cell-depleted T cells, or T cells provided the cDNA or gDNA that made up the material.

The sequence was collected from a woman aged 45-60 years with acute COVID-19. Input material: PBMCs or T cells enriched from blood (not recorded which).

DNA for the CDR3: TGTGCCAGCAGCGAGGGAGAGGGTCCCTACGAGCAGTACTTC. Protein product: CASSEGEGPYEQYF. The J gene is TRBJ2-7, the V gene TRBV9, with D perhaps TRBD2 (5 bases). Trimming took off 3 bases at V and 2 bases at J, with 12 bases between the two ends. This CDR3 is built from 14 residues. Germline V gene lookup returns CDR1 SGDLS and CDR2 YYNGEE.